This record covers a single T cell receptor beta chain. Its antigen remains unidentified. Libraries were prepared by immunoSEQ multiplex PCR; TCRdb keeps only in-frame clonotypes and omits some of them. The table shows some 18,000 clones, with 88% occurring only once. The CDR3 spans 15 residues. The germline V gene has CDR1 SGHDT and CDR2 YYEEEE. V was trimmed by 4 bases and J by 2 bases, leaving 13 bases between them. Time point reported: cycle 4 day 1 (C4D1), after more than five weeks of nivolumab. No patient escaped relapse after autologous stem cell transplantation, and brentuximab vedotin exposure varied. It was by magnetic negative selection that CD8+ T cells were isolated from thawed PBMCs. Patients reached a best response of complete response, partial response or progressive disease. This entry comes from a study of PD-1 blockade in classical Hodgkin lymphoma. General study points: Nivolumab initiation under 1 year post-ASCT meant exclusion. Whereas CD4+ TCR diversity had risen significantly by C4D1, CD8+ TCR diversity had not. It was among complete responders that baseline diversity resembled that of newly diagnosed patients.

The V and J genes are TRBV5-6 and TRBJ2-1; no clear D. This specimen was CD8+ T cells from blood, taken before the fourth cycle of nivolumab. This receptor was identified in a human donor with classical Hodgkin lymphoma. This CDR3 reads CASSLEAAPYNEQFF. The DNA of the CDR3 is TGTGCCAGCAGCCTCGAGGCGGCCCCCTACAATGAGCAGTTCTTC.